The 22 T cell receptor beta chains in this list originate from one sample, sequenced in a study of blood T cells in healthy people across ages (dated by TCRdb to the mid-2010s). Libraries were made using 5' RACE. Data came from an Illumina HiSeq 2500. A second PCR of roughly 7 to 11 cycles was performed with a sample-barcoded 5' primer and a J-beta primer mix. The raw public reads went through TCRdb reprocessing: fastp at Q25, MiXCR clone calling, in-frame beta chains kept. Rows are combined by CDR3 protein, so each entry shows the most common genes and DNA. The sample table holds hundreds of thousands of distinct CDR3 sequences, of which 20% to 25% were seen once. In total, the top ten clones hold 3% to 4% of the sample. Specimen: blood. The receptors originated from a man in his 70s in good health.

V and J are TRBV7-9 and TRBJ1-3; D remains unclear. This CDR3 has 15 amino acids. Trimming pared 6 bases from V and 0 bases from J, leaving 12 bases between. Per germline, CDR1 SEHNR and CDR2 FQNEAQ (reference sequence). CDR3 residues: CASRPPGFSGNTIYF. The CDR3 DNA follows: TGTGCCAGCAGACCACCGGGGTTCTCTGGAAACACCATATATTTT.

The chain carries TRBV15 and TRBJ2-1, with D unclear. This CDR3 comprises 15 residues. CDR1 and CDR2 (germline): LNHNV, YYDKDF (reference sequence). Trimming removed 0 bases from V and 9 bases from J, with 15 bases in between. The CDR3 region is CATSRDLPTVVEQFF. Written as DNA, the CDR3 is TGTGCCACCAGCAGAGATCTCCCGACCGTCGTTGAGCAGTTCTTC.

The CDR3 DNA is TGCAGCGTTGCGGATCCGGGGATCCACGAGCAGTACTTC. Its protein is CSVADPGIHEQYF. The chain employs TRBV29-1 and TRBJ2-5, with a tentative D call TRBD2 (5 bases). The J call may be mistaken, given a closer DNA end match to TRBJ2-7. The CDR3 extends over 13 amino acids. Germline assignment: CDR1 SQVTM and CDR2 ANQGSEA.

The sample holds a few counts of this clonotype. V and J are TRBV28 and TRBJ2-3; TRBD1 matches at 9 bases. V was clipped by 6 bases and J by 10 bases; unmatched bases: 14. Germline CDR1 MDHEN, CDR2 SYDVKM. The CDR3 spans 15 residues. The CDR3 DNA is TGTGCCAGCAGGACAACCGGGACAGGGAAAGTGGCGCAGTATTTT. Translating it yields CASRTTGTGKVAQYF.

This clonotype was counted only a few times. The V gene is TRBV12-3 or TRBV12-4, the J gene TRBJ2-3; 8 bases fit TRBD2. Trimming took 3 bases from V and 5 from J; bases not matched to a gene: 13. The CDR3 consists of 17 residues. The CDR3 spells CASSFPGGSGNIDTQYF. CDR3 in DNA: TGTGCCAGCAGTTTCCCGGGGGGGAGCGGGAACATAGATACGCAGTATTTT.

The CDR3 sequence is CSVEILASTDTQYF. CDR3 DNA sequence: TGCAGCGTTGAAATACTAGCGAGCACAGATACGCAGTATTTT. V is TRBV29-1 and J is TRBJ2-3, with 7 nucleotides matching TRBD2. V was clipped by 2 bases and J by 0 bases; unmatched bases: 2. CDR3 size: 14 residues. The germline CDR1 and CDR2 sequences are SQVTM and ANQGSEA.

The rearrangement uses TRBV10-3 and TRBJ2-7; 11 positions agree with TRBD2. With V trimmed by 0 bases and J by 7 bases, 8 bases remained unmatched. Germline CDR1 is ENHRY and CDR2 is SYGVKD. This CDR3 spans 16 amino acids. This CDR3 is CAISESTSGSRYEQYF. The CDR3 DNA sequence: TGTGCCATCAGTGAGTCAACTAGCGGGAGTCGGTATGAGCAGTACTTC.

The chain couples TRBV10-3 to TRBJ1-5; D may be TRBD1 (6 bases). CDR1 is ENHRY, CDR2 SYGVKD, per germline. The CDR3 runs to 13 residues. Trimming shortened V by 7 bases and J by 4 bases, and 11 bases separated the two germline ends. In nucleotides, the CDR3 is TGTGCCATCAAACAGGGCCCTAATCAGCCCCAGCATTTT. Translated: CAIKQGPNQPQHF.

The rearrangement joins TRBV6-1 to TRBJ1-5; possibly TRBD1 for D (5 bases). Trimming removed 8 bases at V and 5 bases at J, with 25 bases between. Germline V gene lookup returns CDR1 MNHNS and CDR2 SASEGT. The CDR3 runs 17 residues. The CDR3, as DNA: TGTGCCAGCTCCGGAGGGACTCCCCAGACGGTCGATCAGCCCCAGCATTTT. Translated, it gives CASSGGTPQTVDQPQHF.

The CDR3 nucleotides are TGTGCCAGCAGGGAGACAGGGTGGGACACTGAAGCTTTCTTT. Amino acid sequence: CASRETGWDTEAFF. The chain joins TRBV25-1 to TRBJ1-1; 7 nucleotides agree with TRBD1. The ends lost 6 bases at V and 3 bases at J; junction bases unmatched: 7. The CDR3 consists of 14 residues. The germline CDR1 and CDR2 sequences are MGHDK and SYGVNS.

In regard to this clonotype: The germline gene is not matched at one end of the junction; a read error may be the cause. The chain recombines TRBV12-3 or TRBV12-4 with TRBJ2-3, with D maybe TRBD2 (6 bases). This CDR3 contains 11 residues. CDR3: CASREGDTQSF. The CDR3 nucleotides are TGTGCCAGCAGGGAGGGAGATACGCAGTCTTTT.

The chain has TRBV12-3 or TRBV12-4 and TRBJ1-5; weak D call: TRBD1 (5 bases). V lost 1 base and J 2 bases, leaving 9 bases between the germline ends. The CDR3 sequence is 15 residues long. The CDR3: CASSLGQGRNQPQHF. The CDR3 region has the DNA TGTGCCAGCAGTTTAGGGCAGGGTCGCAATCAGCCCCAGCATTTT.

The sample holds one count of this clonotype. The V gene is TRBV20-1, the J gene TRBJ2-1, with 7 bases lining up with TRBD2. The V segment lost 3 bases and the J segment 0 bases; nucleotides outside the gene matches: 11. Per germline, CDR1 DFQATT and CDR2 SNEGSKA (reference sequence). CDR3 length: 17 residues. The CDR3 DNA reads TGCAGTGCTAGGGATTCACTAGCGCGGAGCTCCTACAATGAGCAGTTCTTC. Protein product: CSARDSLARSSYNEQFF.

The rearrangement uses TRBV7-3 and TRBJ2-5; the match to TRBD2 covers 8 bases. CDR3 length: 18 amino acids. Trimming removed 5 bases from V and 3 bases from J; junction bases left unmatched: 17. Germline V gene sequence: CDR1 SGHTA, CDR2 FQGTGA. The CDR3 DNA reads TGTGCCAGCAGCCCCCCCTTTTGTAGCGGGAATAGGGAAGAGACCCAGTACTTC. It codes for CASSPPFCSGNREETQYF.

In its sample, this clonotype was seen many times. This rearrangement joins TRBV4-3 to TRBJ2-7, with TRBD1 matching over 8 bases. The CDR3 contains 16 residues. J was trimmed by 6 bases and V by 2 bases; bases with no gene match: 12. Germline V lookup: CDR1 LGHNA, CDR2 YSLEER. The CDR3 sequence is CASSQKPGQVEGEQYF. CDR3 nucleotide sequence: TGCGCCAGCAGCCAAAAACCGGGACAGGTTGAAGGCGAGCAGTACTTC.

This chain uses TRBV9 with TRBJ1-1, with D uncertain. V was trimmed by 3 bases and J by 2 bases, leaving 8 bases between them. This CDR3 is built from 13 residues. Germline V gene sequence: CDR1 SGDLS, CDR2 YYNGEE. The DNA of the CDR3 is TGTGCCAGCAGCGAAGGCAGTAACACTGAAGCTTTCTTT. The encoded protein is CASSEGSNTEAFF.

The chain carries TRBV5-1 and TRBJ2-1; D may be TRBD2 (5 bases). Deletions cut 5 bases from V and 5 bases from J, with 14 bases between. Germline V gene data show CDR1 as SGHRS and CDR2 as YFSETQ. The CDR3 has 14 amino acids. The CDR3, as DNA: TGCGCCAGCAGTATGACACGAGGGAACAATGAGCAGTTCTTC. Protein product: CASSMTRGNNEQFF.

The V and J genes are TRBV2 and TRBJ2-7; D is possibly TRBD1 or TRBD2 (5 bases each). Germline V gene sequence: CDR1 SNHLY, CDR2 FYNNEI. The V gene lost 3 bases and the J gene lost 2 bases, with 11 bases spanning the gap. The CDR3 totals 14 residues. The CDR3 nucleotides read TGTGCCAGCAGTGAGTTAAGGGGACCCTACGAGCAGTACTTC. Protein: CASSELRGPYEQYF.

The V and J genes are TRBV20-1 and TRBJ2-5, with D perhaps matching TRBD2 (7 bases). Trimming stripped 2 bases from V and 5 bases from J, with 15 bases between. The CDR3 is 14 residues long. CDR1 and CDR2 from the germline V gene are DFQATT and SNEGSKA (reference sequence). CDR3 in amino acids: CSARSVGGVETQYF. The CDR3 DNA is TGCAGTGCTAGATCAGTAGGGGGGGTTGAGACCCAGTACTTC.

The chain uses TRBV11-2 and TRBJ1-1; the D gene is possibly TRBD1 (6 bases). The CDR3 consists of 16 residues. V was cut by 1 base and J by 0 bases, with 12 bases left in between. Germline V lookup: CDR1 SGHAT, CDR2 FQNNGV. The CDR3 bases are TGTGCCAGCAGCTTAGGGCAGGGGTTAATGAACACTGAAGCTTTCTTT. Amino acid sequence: CASSLGQGLMNTEAFF.

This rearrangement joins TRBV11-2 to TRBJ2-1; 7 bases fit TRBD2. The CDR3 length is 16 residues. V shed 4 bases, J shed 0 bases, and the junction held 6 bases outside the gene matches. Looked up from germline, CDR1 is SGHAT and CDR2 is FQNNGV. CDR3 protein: CASSSSGTYSYNEQFF. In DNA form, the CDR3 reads TGTGCCAGCAGCTCAAGCGGGACCTACTCCTACAATGAGCAGTTCTTC.

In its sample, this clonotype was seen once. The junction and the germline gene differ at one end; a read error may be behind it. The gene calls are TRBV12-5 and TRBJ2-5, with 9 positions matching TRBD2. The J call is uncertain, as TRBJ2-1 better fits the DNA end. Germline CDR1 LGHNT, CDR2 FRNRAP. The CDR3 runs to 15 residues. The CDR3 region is CASGQTSGIYNGQFF. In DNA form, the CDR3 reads TGTGCTAGTGGTCAGACTAGCGGCATCTACAATGGGCAGTTCTTC.